A single sample gave rise to the 24 T cell receptor beta chains below, sequenced in a study of cytomegalovirus exposure and HLA in healthy donors. A multiplex PCR was run with 60 Vbeta primers and 13 Jbeta primers. TCRdb's copy holds only in-frame clones and misses some; the assay was immunoSEQ multiplex PCR. The sample lists some 97,000 clones; approximately 81% were seen once. Sequenced material: PBMCs. These receptors were taken from a female donor in good health and CMV-seropositive.

This clone is a singleton in its sample. The J gene is TRBJ2-3, the V gene TRBV29-1; 13 bases are a match to TRBD2. The CDR3 extends over 14 amino acids. The V and J ends lost 5 bases and 8 bases, in that order; junction bases with no gene match: 7. Germline V gene sequence: CDR1 SQVTM, CDR2 ANQGSEA. As DNA, the CDR3 is TGCAGCGTTTCACTAGCGGGAGGGCCGGGTACGCAGTATTTT. Protein product: CSVSLAGGPGTQYF.

The V and J genes are TRBV19 and TRBJ2-4; maybe TRBD1 (5 bases). CDR1 and CDR2 from the germline V gene are LNHDA and SQIVND (reference sequence). The CDR3 length is 16 residues. Between the trimmed V and J ends, which lost 8 bases and 2 bases, there was a span of 19 bases. CDR3 sequence reads: CASAQGVVWSKNIQYF. The CDR3 DNA reads as TGTGCCAGTGCGCAAGGGGTTGTTTGGTCCAAAAACATTCAGTACTTC.

On this clone itself: Other DNA sequences in this specimen translate into the identical CDR3. The V gene is TRBV7-8, the J gene TRBJ2-7, with a tentative D call TRBD1 (6 bases). V was clipped by 4 bases and J by 10 bases, with 29 bases between them. The germline CDR1 and CDR2 sequences are SGHVS and FQNEAQ. This CDR3 has 17 residues. The CDR3 is CASSSIGGDRVTREQYF. CDR3 DNA: TGTGCCAGCAGCTCTATAGGGGGTGATAGGGTCACGAGGGAACAGTACTTC. The variable domain in full, completed from reference TRBV7-8 and TRBJ2-7, reads GAGVSQSPRYKVAKRGQDVALRCDPISGHVSLFWYQQALGQGPEFLTYFQNEAQLDKSGLPSDRFFAERPEGSVSTLKIQRTQQEDSAVYLCASSSIGGDRVTREQYFGPGTRLTVT.

This clone appeared a single time. The chain couples TRBV7-2 to TRBJ2-3, with 8 bases matching TRBD2. J gave up 0 bases and V 1 base, and 12 bases lay outside the gene matches. This CDR3 spans 19 amino acids. Germline assignment: CDR1 SGHTA and CDR2 FQGNSA. CDR3 sequence: CASSLVLGSGGLSTDTQYF. In DNA, the CDR3 is TGTGCCAGCAGCTTAGTGTTAGGAAGCGGGGGCCTTAGCACAGATACGCAGTATTTT.

This chain joins TRBV6-5 and TRBJ2-1; 7 positions agree with TRBD2. Germline V gives CDR1 MNHEY, CDR2 SVGAGI. CDR3 length: 13 residues. V was clipped by 3 bases and J by 10 bases; unmatched bases: 6. CDR3 in DNA: TGTGCCAGCAGTTATGGAGCGGGGAGGGAGCAGTTCTTC. Translated, it gives CASSYGAGREQFF.

This clone appeared once. The chain recombines TRBV19 with TRBJ1-1; weak D call: TRBD1 (6 bases). V was pared by 7 bases and J by 0 bases, with 15 bases between. The CDR3 covers 15 residues. Germline CDR1 and CDR2: LNHDA and SQIVND (reference sequence). The CDR3 here is CASTPGDGVNTEAFF. CDR3 nucleotide sequence: TGTGCCAGTACCCCAGGGGACGGCGTGAACACTGAAGCTTTCTTT.

The CDR3 spells CASSQVSGNTGELFF. The DNA of the CDR3 is TGTGCCAGCAGCCAAGTTAGCGGCAACACCGGGGAGCTGTTTTTT. The V gene is TRBV4-2, the J gene TRBJ2-2; tentative D call: TRBD2 (6 bases). The germline V gene has CDR1 LGHNA and CDR2 YNFKEQ. V lost 1 base, J lost 2 bases, and 8 bases lay in between. The CDR3 is made up of 15 amino acids.

This chain uses TRBV7-2 with TRBJ1-4; TRBD1 might be the D (5 bases). CDR3 size: 15 residues. Germline V gives CDR1 SGHTA, CDR2 FQGNSA. The germline V and J ends were trimmed by 1 base and 4 bases, with 10 bases remaining between them. CDR3 nucleotides: TGTGCCAGCAGCTTAGATAGGACAATTAATGAAAAACTGTTTTTT. It codes for CASSLDRTINEKLFF.

The rearrangement uses TRBV6-4 and TRBJ1-1; the D gene is possibly TRBD1 (6 bases). Deletions cut 6 bases from V and 1 base from J, with 12 bases between. Germline loops: CDR1 MRHNA, CDR2 SNTAGT. This CDR3 region has 14 residues. The DNA for the CDR3 is TGTGCCAGCAGCCAGGACAGAAGGAACACTGAAGCTTTCTTT. It yields the protein CASSQDRRNTEAFF.

This clone was observed a few times. The chain uses TRBV21-1 and TRBJ2-1; the listed D gene, TRBD1, was not tested against the DNA. TRBV21-1 is a listed pseudogene. This CDR3 has 17 amino acids. CDR3 amino acids: CASSNRTGTGKYNEQFF. The CDR3 region has the DNA TGTGCCAGCAGCAATAGGACCGGGACAGGGAAATACAATGAGCAGTTCTTC.

V usage is TRBV7-9 and J usage is TRBJ2-7; 10 bases fit TRBD1. V lost 1 base and J lost 0; bases outside the gene matches: 3. Germline V lookup: CDR1 SEHNR, CDR2 FQNEAQ (reference sequence). CDR3 length equals 16 residues. CDR3 in DNA: TGTGCCAGCAGCTTAGTGCGGACAGGGGGCTCCTACGAGCAGTACTTC. Translation: CASSLVRTGGSYEQYF.

V gene TRBV6-1 combines with J gene TRBJ1-5, with a tentative D call TRBD1 (6 bases). This CDR3 is 14 amino acids long. V lost 5 bases to trimming and J lost 7 bases, with 15 bases between them. CDR1 is MNHNS, CDR2 SASEGT, per germline. The CDR3 loop is CASSKAQGNQPQHF. The CDR3 nucleotides are TGTGCCAGCAGTAAGGCCCAGGGGAACCAGCCCCAGCATTTT.

The J gene is TRBJ1-2, the V gene TRBV4-2; 10 bases fit TRBD1. The CDR3 loop spans 14 amino acids. Germline loops: CDR1 LGHNA, CDR2 YNFKEQ. V was clipped by 5 bases and J by 3 bases; unmatched bases: 3. CDR3 bases: TGTGCCAGCAGCTTTGGGACAGGGGACTATGGCTACACCTTC. It yields the protein CASSFGTGDYGYTF.

This clone was detected only a few times. The junction differs from germline at one of its ends, possibly a read error. The V gene is TRBV7-9, the J gene TRBJ2-2; TRBD2 aligns across 9 bases. Germline values: CDR1 SEHNR, CDR2 FQNEAQ (reference sequence). The CDR3 loop spans 16 amino acids. As DNA, the CDR3 is TGTTCCAGCAGCTCCTTAGCGGGAGACGCTATCGGGGAGCTGTTTTTT. This gives the protein CSSSSLAGDAIGELFF.

This clone was counted a single time. The chain carries TRBV5-8 and TRBJ2-5, with TRBD1 identical over 7 bases. With V trimmed by 5 bases and J by 3 bases, 4 bases remained unmatched. Germline CDR1 SGHTS, CDR2 YDEGEE. The length of the CDR3 is 13 residues. CDR3 coding DNA: TGTGCCAGCAGATTTGACAGGGAAGAGACCCAGTACTTC. Translating it yields CASRFDREETQYF.

Only one count was recorded for this clone. The rearrangement joins TRBV6-6 to TRBJ2-3; TRBD1 matches 7 bases. The CDR3 totals 15 residues. Germline assignment: CDR1 MNHNY and CDR2 SVGAGI (reference sequence). V lost 5 bases to trimming and J lost 2 bases; unmatched junction nucleotides: 7. The CDR3 reads CASSRGTAYTDTQYF. CDR3 in DNA: TGTGCCAGCAGTAGGGGGACAGCTTACACAGATACGCAGTATTTT.

The V and J genes are TRBV28 and TRBJ1-2; D uncertain. The ends were cut back, 6 bases at V and 4 bases at J, with 15 bases in the middle. The CDR3 is 14 amino acids. Germline loops: CDR1 MDHEN, CDR2 SYDVKM. The DNA of the CDR3 is TGTGCCAGCAGACTTGACACCTTGTCCTATGGCTACACCTTC. As protein: CASRLDTLSYGYTF.

This rearrangement joins TRBV18 to TRBJ2-6, with TRBD2 identical over 8 bases. V trimming: 4 bases; J trimming: 4 bases; junction bases outside the gene matches: 15. Germline assignment: CDR1 KGHSH and CDR2 LQKENI. This CDR3 comprises 19 residues. CDR3 in amino acids: CASSLNSLGGARGANVLTF. CDR3 DNA sequence: TGTGCCAGCTCACTAAACTCCCTCGGGGGGGCGCGCGGGGCCAACGTCCTGACTTTC.

This chain joins TRBV6-4 and TRBJ1-5; D is perhaps TRBD1 (6 bases). CDR3 length equals 13 residues. Germline CDR1 reads MRHNA; CDR2 reads SNTAGT. V gave up 6 bases and J gave up 6 bases, with 12 bases separating them. The CDR3 spells CASSRGIGQPQHF. The CDR3 DNA reads as TGTGCCAGCAGCAGGGGAATAGGTCAGCCCCAGCATTTT.

The rearrangement uses TRBV27 and TRBJ1-1; 7 bases match TRBD1. Germline lookup yields CDR1 MNHEY and CDR2 SMNVEV (reference sequence). Losses at the gene ends were 1 base for V and 1 base for J; bases not matched to a gene: 6. The CDR3 has 16 amino acids. Here the CDR3 reads CASSLFSQGGNTEAFF. CDR3 nucleotide sequence: TGTGCCAGCAGTTTATTCTCCCAGGGGGGGAACACTGAAGCTTTCTTT.

The rearrangement uses TRBV12-5 and TRBJ2-7; 8 nucleotides agree with TRBD2. The J segment lost 1 base and the V segment lost 6 bases, leaving 5 bases of the junction unmatched. CDR1 and CDR2 (germline): LGHNT, FRNRAP. The CDR3 has 14 residues. The CDR3 coding sequence is TGTGCTAGTGGCCATAGCGGGGTTTCCTACGAGCAGTACTTC. Its translation: CASGHSGVSYEQYF.

The chain is built from TRBV28 and TRBJ2-3; 16 bases are a match to TRBD2. Germline assignment: CDR1 MDHEN and CDR2 SYDVKM. Losses at the gene ends were 5 bases for V and 6 bases for J; bases not matched to a gene: 14. The CDR3 covers 19 residues. CDR3 protein: CASSPRPGLAGGRRDTQYF. For the CDR3, the DNA is TGTGCCAGCAGTCCCCGACCGGGACTAGCGGGGGGGCGGAGGGATACGCAGTATTTT.

The rearrangement joins TRBV21-1 to TRBJ2-1; the table calls TRBD1, which could not be checked here. TRBV21-1 is recorded as a pseudogene. The CDR3 totals 13 residues. Here the CDR3 DNA reads TGTGCCAGCAGCAAAAGGGGCAGGAATGAGCAGTTCTTC. Protein sequence: CASSKRGRNEQFF.

The rearrangement uses TRBV7-9 and TRBJ1-1; tentatively, D is TRBD1 (6 bases). Deletions cut 5 bases from V and 1 base from J, with 20 bases between. Germline V gene data show CDR1 as SEHNR and CDR2 as FQNEAQ (reference sequence). The CDR3 extends over 17 amino acids. The CDR3 sequence is CASSPRAGGRRNTEAFF. DNA for the CDR3: TGTGCCAGCAGCCCCCGGGCGGGGGGCAGGCGGAACACTGAAGCTTTCTTT.